The 6 T cell receptor beta chains listed next were all sequenced from one sample in a study of T cell responses to AZD1222 COVID-19 vaccine. Some clones are missing from TCRdb's copy, which holds only in-frame ones; the method was immunoSEQ multiplex PCR. The data contain 120,000 or so clones, just under 95% of them singletons. The sample here was peripheral blood, taken 28 days after the second AZD1222 dose. The receptors were gathered from an adult who received the AZD1222 COVID-19 vaccine.

The V call is TRBV5-4, the J call TRBJ2-2; TRBD2 agrees at 10 bases. V shed 6 bases and J 6 bases; nucleotides not matched to a gene: 11. CDR3 length: 16 residues. In germline, CDR1 is SGHNT, CDR2 YYREEE (reference sequence). The DNA of the CDR3 is TGTGCCAGCACCACTTACAGCGGGGGGGCATCCGGGGAGCTGTTTTTT. Translated, it gives CASTTYSGGASGELFF.

This chain joins TRBV5-1 and TRBJ1-2; D is ambiguous. There are 15 residues in the CDR3. The germline V gene has CDR1 SGHRS and CDR2 YFSETQ. Trimming stripped 4 bases from V and 9 bases from J, with 22 bases between. CDR3 in DNA: TGCGCCAGCAGCGCCGGGTCAGCGGAGGTTATGCGCTACACCTTC. Its protein is CASSAGSAEVMRYTF.

This clone was seen a handful of times. This chain uses TRBV7-3 with TRBJ2-2; TRBD1 aligns across 9 bases. This CDR3 is 17 amino acids long. V shed 4 bases and J 5 bases; nucleotides not matched to a gene: 11. CDR1 is SGHTA and CDR2 is FQGTGA in the germline V gene. The CDR3: CASSSSPGTGSTGELFF. The CDR3 DNA is TGTGCCAGCAGCTCGTCACCCGGGACAGGGAGTACCGGGGAGCTGTTTTTT. The full variable domain, with the rest looked up from reference TRBV7-3 and TRBJ2-2, is GAGVSQTPSNKVTEKGKYVELRCDPISGHTALYWYRQSLGQGPEFLIYFQGTGAADDSGLPNDRFFAVRPEGSVSTLKIQRTERGDSAVYLCASSSSPGTGSTGELFFGEGSRLTVL.

The chain couples TRBV7-2 to TRBJ1-2; perhaps TRBD1 as D (6 bases). Germline loops: CDR1 SGHTA, CDR2 FQGNSA. Deletions cut 6 bases from V and 4 bases from J, with 12 bases between. CDR3 length: 13 amino acids. The CDR3 nucleotides are TGTGCCAGCAGTCAGGACAGATCCTATGGCTACACCTTC. It specifies CASSQDRSYGYTF.

CDR3 loop: CASGPRTSTDTQYF. Written as DNA, the CDR3 is TGTGCTAGTGGCCCAAGGACATCTACAGATACGCAGTATTTT. V gene TRBV12-5 combines with J gene TRBJ2-3, with a possible D match to TRBD1 (5 bases). The CDR3 is made up of 14 amino acids. Germline CDR1 is LGHNT and CDR2 is FRNRAP. V was cut by 6 bases and J by 3 bases, with 13 bases left in between.

The gene calls are TRBV5-1 and TRBJ2-1; 9 bases are a match to TRBD1. The CDR3 extends over 14 amino acids. Germline CDR1 reads SGHRS; CDR2 reads YFSETQ. The trim removed 4 bases at V and 6 bases at J, leaving 5 bases unmatched. In DNA, the CDR3 is TGCGCCAGCAGCCCAAGGACAGGGGTCAATGAGCAGTTCTTC. Residues: CASSPRTGVNEQFF.